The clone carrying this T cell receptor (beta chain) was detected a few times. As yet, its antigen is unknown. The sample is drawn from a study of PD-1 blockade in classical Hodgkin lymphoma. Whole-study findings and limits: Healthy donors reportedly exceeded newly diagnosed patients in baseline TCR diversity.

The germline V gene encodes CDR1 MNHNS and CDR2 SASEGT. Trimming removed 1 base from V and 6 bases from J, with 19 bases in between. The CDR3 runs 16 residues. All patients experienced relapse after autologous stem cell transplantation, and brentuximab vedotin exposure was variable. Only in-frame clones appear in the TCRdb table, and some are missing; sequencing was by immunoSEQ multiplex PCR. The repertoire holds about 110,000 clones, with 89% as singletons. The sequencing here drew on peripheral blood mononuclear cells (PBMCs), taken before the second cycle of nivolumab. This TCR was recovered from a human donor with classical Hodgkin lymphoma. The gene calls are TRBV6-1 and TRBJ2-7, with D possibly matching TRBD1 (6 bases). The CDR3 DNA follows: TGTGCCAGCAGTGAAGTTCGCAGGGGTTCGGCGCGCGAGCAGTACTTC. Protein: CASSEVRRGSAREQYF.